Sequencing of this T cell receptor (beta chain) was carried out in a study of OX40 agonist ivuxolimab in advanced cancers. Sequencing was performed with immunoSEQ multiplex PCR; in TCRdb, only in-frame clones are kept and a portion is missing. The sample contains roughly 60,000 clones, approximately 90% of which appear only once. Trimming pared 2 bases from V and 3 bases from J, leaving 13 bases between. CDR3 length: 15 amino acids. From germline, CDR1 is WNHNN and CDR2 SYGVQD (reference sequence). The chain links TRBV10-1 to TRBJ2-5; TRBD1 or TRBD2 may be the D gene (5 bases each). The clonotype comes from an adult with an advanced solid tumor such as melanoma, head and neck, liver or kidney cancer. This material consisted of CD4+ or CD8+ T cells sorted from blood, taken in a trial of the OX40 agonist ivuxolimab. The DNA of the CDR3 is TGCGCCAGCAGTGAGGTTCCGGGACCAAAAGAGACCCAGTACTTC. Amino acids: CASSEVPGPKETQYF.